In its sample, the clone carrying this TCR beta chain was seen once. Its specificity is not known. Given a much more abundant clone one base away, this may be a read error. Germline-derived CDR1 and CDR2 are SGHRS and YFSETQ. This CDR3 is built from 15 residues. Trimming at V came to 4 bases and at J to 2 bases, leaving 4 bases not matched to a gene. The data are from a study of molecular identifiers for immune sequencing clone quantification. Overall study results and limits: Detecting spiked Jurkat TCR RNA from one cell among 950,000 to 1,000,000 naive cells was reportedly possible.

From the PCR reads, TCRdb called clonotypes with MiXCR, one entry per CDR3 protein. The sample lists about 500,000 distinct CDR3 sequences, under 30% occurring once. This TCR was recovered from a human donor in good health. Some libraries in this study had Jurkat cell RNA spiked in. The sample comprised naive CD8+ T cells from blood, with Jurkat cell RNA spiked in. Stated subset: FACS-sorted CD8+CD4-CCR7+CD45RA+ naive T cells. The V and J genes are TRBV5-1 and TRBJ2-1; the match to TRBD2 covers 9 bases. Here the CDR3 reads CASSPGTSPYNEQFF. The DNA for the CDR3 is TGCGCCAGCAGCCCCGGGACTAGCCCCTACAATGAGCAGTTCTTC. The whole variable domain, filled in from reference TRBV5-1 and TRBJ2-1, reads KAGVTQTPRYLIKTRGQQVTLSCSPISGHRSVSWYQQTPGQGLQFLFEYFSETQRNKGNFPGRFSGRQFSNSRSEMNVSTLELGDSALYLCASSPGTSPYNEQFFGPGTRLTVL.